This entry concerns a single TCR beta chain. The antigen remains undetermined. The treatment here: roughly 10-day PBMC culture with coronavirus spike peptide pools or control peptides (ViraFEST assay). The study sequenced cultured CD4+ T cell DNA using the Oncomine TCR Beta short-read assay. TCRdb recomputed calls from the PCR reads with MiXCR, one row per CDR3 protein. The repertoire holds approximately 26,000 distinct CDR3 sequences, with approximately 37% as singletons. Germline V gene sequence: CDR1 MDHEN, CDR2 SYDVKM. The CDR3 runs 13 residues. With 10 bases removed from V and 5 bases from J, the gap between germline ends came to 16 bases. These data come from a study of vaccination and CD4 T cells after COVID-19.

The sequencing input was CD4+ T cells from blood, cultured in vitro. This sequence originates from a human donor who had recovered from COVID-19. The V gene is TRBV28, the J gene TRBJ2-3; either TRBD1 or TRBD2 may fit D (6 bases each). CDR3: CATNGGGIDTQYF. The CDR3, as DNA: TGTGCCACAAACGGAGGGGGAATAGATACGCAGTATTTT.